Listed below are T cell receptor beta chains from one sample, sequenced in a study of PD-1 blockade in classical Hodgkin lymphoma. This table comes from immunoSEQ multiplex PCR, and its TCRdb copy is limited to in-frame clones, with some not included. The sample has about 75,000 clones, approximately 94% seen once. Specimen: peripheral blood mononuclear cells (PBMCs), collected at baseline. The receptors were sampled from a human donor with classical Hodgkin lymphoma. The CDR3 runs from the conserved cysteine through the conserved F or W. D genes are given only for firm matches. Rows may omit the clone size; those that give it use once, few, many or a size class.

size	J	V	D	CDR3	DNA
.	TRBJ2-3	TRBV7-9	TRBD2	CASSPSPTSGATDTQYF	TGTGCCAGCAGCCCTAGCCCGACTAGCGGGGCCACAGATACGCAGTATTTT
.	TRBJ2-6	TRBV7-3	.	CASSPRQGTGANVLTF	TGTGCCAGCAGCCCGCGGCAGGGTACTGGGGCCAACGTCCTGACTTTC
.	TRBJ2-3	TRBV6-1	TRBD2	CASSDQSGGGTQYF	TGTGCCAGCAGTGATCAAAGCGGGGGGGGTACGCAGTATTTT
.	TRBJ1-4	TRBV30	.	CAWSHLTNEKLFF	TGTGCCTGGAGTCACTTAACTAATGAAAAACTGTTTTTT
.	TRBJ1-1	TRBV15	.	CATSRGGAMNTEAFF	TGTGCCACCAGCAGAGGGGGGGCTATGAACACTGAAGCTTTCTTT
.	TRBJ2-1	TRBV2	.	CASSAIGTGSNEQFF	TGTGCCAGCAGTGCCATCGGGACGGGGAGCAATGAGCAGTTCTTC
.	TRBJ1-2	TRBV2	.	CASSDTLGIWTF	TGTGCCAGCAGTGATACCTTGGGAATCTGGACCTTC
once	TRBJ1-2	TRBV19	TRBD1	CASSKTQGDGYTF	TGTGCCAGTAGTAAGACCCAGGGGGATGGCTACACCTTC
.	TRBJ1-5	TRBV12-2	.	CASRPVDRDAAYQPQHF	TGTGCAAGTCGCCCAGTCGACAGGGACGCCGCCTATCAGCCCCAGCATTTT
.	TRBJ1-2	TRBV28	TRBD1	CASSPGTEFYGYTF	TGTGCCAGCAGTCCGGGGACAGAGTTCTATGGCTACACCTTC
.	TRBJ1-5	TRBV6-6	.	CASSYGGGLQPQHF	TGTGCCAGCAGTTACGGAGGGGGGCTCCAGCCCCAGCATTTT
.	TRBJ2-7	TRBV12-5	TRBD1	CASAVGQGTYEQYF	TGTGCTAGTGCCGTGGGACAGGGGACCTACGAGCAGTACTTC
.	TRBJ2-5	TRBV27	.	CASSLSFYGETQYF	TGTGCCAGCAGTTTATCGTTTTACGGAGAGACCCAGTACTTC
.	TRBJ1-4	TRBV6-1	.	CASSEATRIFF	TGTGCCAGCAGTGAAGCGACAAGGATCTTTTTT
.	TRBJ2-1	TRBV4-3	.	CASSQVARPRSYNEQFF	TGCGCCAGCAGCCAAGTGGCGCGGCCTCGCTCCTACAATGAGCAGTTCTTC
.	TRBJ2-7	TRBV27	.	CASSLGRDPRYEQYF	TGTGCCAGCAGTTTAGGGCGGGACCCGAGGTACGAGCAGTACTTC
few	TRBJ1-1	TRBV2	.	CASIREGNVGAFF	TGTGCCAGCATACGGGAGGGTAATGTGGGGGCTTTCTTT
.	TRBJ2-7	TRBV18	.	CASSPFNHGPTYEQYF	TGTGCCAGCTCACCCTTCAACCACGGACCGACCTACGAGCAGTACTTC
.	TRBJ1-2	TRBV29-1	.	CSVAGYYGYTF	TGCAGCGTTGCAGGCTACTATGGCTACACCTTC
.	TRBJ2-5	TRBV4-2	.	CASSQEGLEETQYF	TGTGCCAGCAGCCAAGAGGGCCTCGAGGAGACCCAGTACTTC
.	TRBJ1-2	TRBV6-5	TRBD1	CASAAQGTYGYTF	TGTGCCAGCGCCGCACAGGGGACTTATGGCTACACCTTC
.	TRBJ2-2	TRBV15	TRBD2	CATSRQVAGVITGAGELFF	TGTGCCACCAGCAGACAAGTAGCGGGGGTGATAACTGGGGCCGGGGAGCTGTTTTTT
.	TRBJ2-1	TRBV7-9	TRBD1	CASSPQPFDRARSNEQFF	TGTGCCAGCAGCCCGCAACCCTTTGACAGGGCCAGAAGCAATGAGCAGTTCTTC
.	TRBJ1-4	TRBV2	.	CASSEAGTPEEKLFF	TGTGCCAGCAGTGAAGCCGGGACCCCGGAGGAAAAACTGTTTTTT
.	TRBJ2-3	TRBV14	.	CASSLRWGPDTQYF	TGTGCCAGCAGCCTCAGGTGGGGTCCAGATACGCAGTATTTT
.	TRBJ2-1	TRBV14	TRBD1	CASSPFGTGFYNEQFF	TGTGCCAGCAGCCCCTTCGGGACAGGGTTCTACAATGAGCAGTTCTTC
.	TRBJ2-5	TRBV5-4	.	CASSLVEATKETQYF	TGTGCCAGCAGCTTGGTGGAAGCGACCAAAGAGACCCAGTACTTC
.	TRBJ2-7	TRBV18	TRBD1	CASSPSGTGGYEQYF	TGTGCCAGCTCACCCTCGGGGACAGGGGGCTACGAGCAGTACTTC
.	TRBJ1-1	TRBV19	.	CASSRGVGPSGMAFYTEAFF	TGTGCCAGTAGTAGAGGGGTGGGCCCCTCAGGGATGGCCTTCTACACTGAAGCTTTCTTT
.	TRBJ2-6	TRBV7-2	.	CASSFDYNSGANVLTF	TGTGCCAGCAGCTTCGATTACAACTCTGGGGCCAACGTCCTGACTTTC
.	TRBJ2-2	TRBV28	.	CASSAYVRGTGELFF	TGTGCCAGCAGTGCGTACGTCCGAGGCACCGGGGAGCTGTTTTTT
.	TRBJ2-5	TRBV7-9	TRBD1	CASSPPDRAGKTQYF	TGTGCCAGCAGCCCGCCCGACAGGGCTGGAAAGACCCAGTACTTC
once	TRBJ1-1	TRBV7-2	TRBD1	CASSLWAGGLYTEAFF	TGTGCCAGCAGCTTATGGGCAGGGGGGTTATACACTGAAGCTTTCTTT
.	TRBJ1-2	TRBV6-5	.	CASRQPGPYGYTF	TGTGCCAGCAGACAACCGGGTCCCTATGGCTACACCTTC
.	TRBJ1-1	TRBV7-3	.	CASKRQGDTEAFF	TGTGCCAGCAAGAGGCAGGGTGACACTGAAGCTTTCTTT
.	TRBJ2-1	TRBV27	TRBD1	CASHWDSYNEQFF	TGTGCCAGCCATTGGGACAGTTACAATGAGCAGTTCTTC
.	TRBJ2-4	TRBV28	TRBD1	CASSLTAGGNIQYF	TGTGCCAGCAGTTTGACTGCAGGGGGCAACATTCAGTACTTC
few	TRBJ2-1	TRBV11-3	.	CASSKGDEQFF	TGTGCCAGCAGCAAGGGGGATGAGCAGTTCTTC
once	TRBJ2-1	TRBV7-3	.	CASSYSTSGRSSYNEQFF	TGTGCCAGCAGCTACTCAACCAGCGGACGGAGCTCCTACAATGAGCAGTTCTTC
.	TRBJ2-3	TRBV27	.	CASSLGARGTDTQYF	TGTGCCAGCAGTTTAGGGGCGAGGGGCACAGATACGCAGTATTTT
.	TRBJ1-2	TRBV25-1	.	CASSEGGVDGYTF	TGTGCCAGCAGTGAAGGAGGCGTCGATGGCTACACCTTC
few	TRBJ2-5	TRBV5-6	TRBD2	CASSYGTSGRARGAQYF	TGTGCCAGCAGTTATGGGACTAGCGGGAGGGCCCGAGGGGCCCAGTACTTC
.	TRBJ1-2	TRBV30	TRBD1	CAWSVGQGGGYTF	TGTGCCTGGAGTGTAGGGCAGGGGGGTGGCTACACCTTC
.	TRBJ2-3	TRBV7-9	TRBD2	CASSPRGGGASDTQYF	TGTGCCAGCAGCCCCCGTGGCGGGGGGGCCTCAGATACGCAGTATTTT
.	TRBJ1-1	TRBV14	.	CASRPNMNTEAFF	TGTGCCAGCAGACCTAATATGAACACTGAAGCTTTCTTT
.	TRBJ1-5	TRBV7-8	TRBD1	CASSSDRDRWQPQHF	TGTGCCAGCAGCTCGGACAGGGACCGGTGGCAGCCCCAGCATTTT